This T cell receptor beta chain was retrieved from a study of T cells expressing NK-cell markers. Study-wide context: According to the study, TCR beta repertoires originated from sorted CD3+CD56+NKG2C+, CD3+CD56+NKG2C- and CD3+CD56-NKG2C+ T cells. Study-level results: In several donors, these clonotypes also led the CD3+CD56-NKG2C+ fraction. It is unclear if expanded NKG2C-expressing clones target HCMV antigens. Dominant NKG2C+ clonotypes were found to form roughly 1.0-7.0% of CD8+ T cells in six donors.

Comment on this clonotype: Its antigen is not identified.

The CDR3 contains 15 residues. The germline V gene has CDR1 SGHRS and CDR2 YFSETQ. TCRdb reprocessed the 5' RACE reads, keeping one entry per CDR3 protein, no DNA. Its clone listing holds around 470,000 distinct CDR3 sequences. The origin of this receptor is a woman aged 45-60 years in good health. Sequences were obtained from blood T cells: a sorted CD56 or NKG2C T cell subset, CD4+ or CD8+ T cells, or bulk PBMC T cells (not recorded which). The genes are TRBV5-1 and TRBJ2-4; TCRdb picks TRBD2, but there is no DNA to check that call. The chain's CDR3 is CASSLGLAGVDIQYF.